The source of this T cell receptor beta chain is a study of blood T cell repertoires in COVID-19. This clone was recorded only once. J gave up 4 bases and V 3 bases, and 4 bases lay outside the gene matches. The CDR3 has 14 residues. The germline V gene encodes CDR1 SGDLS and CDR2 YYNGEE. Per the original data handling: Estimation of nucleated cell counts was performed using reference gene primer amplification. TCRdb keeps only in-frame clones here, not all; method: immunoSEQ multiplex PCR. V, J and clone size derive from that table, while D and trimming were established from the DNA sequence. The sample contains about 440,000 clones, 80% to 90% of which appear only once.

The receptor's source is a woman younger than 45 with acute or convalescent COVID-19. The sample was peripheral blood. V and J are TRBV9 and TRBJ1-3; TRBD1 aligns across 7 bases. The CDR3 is CASSETGPGNTIYF. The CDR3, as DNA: TGTGCCAGCAGCGAGACAGGGCCGGGAAACACCATATATTTT.